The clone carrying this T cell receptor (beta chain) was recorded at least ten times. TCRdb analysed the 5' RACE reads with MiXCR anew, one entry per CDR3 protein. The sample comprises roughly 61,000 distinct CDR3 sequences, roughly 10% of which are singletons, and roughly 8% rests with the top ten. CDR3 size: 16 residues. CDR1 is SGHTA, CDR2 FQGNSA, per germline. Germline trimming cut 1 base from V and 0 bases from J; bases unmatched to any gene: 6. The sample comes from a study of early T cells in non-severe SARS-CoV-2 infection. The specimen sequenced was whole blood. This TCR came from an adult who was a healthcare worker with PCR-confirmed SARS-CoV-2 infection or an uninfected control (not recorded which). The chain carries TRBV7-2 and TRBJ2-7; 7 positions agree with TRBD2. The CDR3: CASSLGAAGPSYEQYF. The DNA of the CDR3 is TGTGCCAGCAGCTTAGGAGCAGCGGGACCCTCCTACGAGCAGTACTTC. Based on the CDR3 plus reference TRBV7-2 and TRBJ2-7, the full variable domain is GAGVSQSPSNKVTEKGKDVELRCDPISGHTALYWYRQSLGQGLEFLIYFQGNSAPDKSGLPSDRFSAERTGGSVSTLTIQRTQQEDSAVYLCASSLGAAGPSYEQYFGPGTRLTVT.